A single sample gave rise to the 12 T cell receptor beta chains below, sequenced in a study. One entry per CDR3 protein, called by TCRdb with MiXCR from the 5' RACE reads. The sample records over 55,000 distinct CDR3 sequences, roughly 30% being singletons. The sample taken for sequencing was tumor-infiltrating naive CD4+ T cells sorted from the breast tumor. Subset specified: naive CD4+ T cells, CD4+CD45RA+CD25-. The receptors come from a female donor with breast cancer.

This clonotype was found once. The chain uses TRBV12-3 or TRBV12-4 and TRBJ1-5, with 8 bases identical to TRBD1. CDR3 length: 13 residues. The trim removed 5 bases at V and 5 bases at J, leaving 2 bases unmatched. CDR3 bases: TGTGCCAGCAGTCCAGGGGGCCATCAGCCCCAGCATTTT. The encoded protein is CASSPGGHQPQHF.

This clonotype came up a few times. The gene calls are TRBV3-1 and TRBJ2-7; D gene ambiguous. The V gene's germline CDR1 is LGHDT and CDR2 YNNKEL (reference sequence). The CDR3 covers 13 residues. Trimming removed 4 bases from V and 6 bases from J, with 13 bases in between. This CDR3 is CASSRLDLSEQYF. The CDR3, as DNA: TGTGCCAGCAGCCGGTTGGACCTGAGCGAGCAGTACTTC.

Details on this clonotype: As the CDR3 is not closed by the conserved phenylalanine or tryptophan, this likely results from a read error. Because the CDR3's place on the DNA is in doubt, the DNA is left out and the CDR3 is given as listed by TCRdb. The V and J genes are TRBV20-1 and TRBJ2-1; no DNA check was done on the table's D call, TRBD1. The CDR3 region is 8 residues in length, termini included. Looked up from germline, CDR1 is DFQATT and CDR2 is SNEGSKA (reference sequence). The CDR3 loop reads CSARVRGT.

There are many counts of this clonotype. CDR3 region: CASSRNGQGQETQYF. CDR3 bases: TGCGCCAGCAGCCGGAATGGACAGGGCCAAGAGACCCAGTACTTC. The V call is TRBV5-1, the J call TRBJ2-5; 8 bases are shared with TRBD1. Germline values: CDR1 SGHRS, CDR2 YFSETQ. The CDR3 has 15 residues. Unmatched junction bases numbered 6, after V lost 4 bases and J lost 1 base.

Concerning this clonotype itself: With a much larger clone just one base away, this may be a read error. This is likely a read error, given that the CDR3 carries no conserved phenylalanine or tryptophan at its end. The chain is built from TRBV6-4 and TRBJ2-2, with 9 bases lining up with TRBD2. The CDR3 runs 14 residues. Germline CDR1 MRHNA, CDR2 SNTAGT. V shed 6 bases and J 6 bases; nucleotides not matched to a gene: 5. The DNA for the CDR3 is TGTGCCAGCAGCTCGGGACTAGCAGCCGGGGAGCTGTTTTCT. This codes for CASSSGLAAGELFS.

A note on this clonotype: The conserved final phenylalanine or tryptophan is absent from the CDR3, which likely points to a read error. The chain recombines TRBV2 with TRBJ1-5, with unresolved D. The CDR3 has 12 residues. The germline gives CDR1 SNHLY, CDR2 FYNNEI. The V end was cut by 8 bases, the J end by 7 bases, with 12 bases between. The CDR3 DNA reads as TGTGCCAGCGATAGCTATGGGCAGCCCCAGCATCTT. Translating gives CASDSYGQPQHL.

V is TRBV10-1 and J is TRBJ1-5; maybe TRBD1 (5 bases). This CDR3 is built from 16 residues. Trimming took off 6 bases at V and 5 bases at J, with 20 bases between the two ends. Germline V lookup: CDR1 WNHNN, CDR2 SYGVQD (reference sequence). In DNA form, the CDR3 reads TGCGCCAGCAGCCATTGGGGCTCGCTAGGGGATCAGCCCCAGCATTTT. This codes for CASSHWGSLGDQPQHF.

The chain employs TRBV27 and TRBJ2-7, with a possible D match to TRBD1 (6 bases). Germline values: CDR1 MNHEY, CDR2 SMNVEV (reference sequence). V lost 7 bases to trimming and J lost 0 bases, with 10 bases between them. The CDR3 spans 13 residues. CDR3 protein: CASKGETSYEQYF. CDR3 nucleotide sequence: TGTGCCAGCAAGGGGGAGACCTCCTACGAGCAGTACTTC.

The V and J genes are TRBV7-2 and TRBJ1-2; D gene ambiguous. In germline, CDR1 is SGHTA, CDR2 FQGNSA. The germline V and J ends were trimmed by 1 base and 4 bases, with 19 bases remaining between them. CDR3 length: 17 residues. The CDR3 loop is CASSLGRPLPLLYGYTF. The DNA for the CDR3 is TGTGCCAGCAGCTTAGGCCGGCCCCTACCCTTACTCTATGGCTACACCTTC.

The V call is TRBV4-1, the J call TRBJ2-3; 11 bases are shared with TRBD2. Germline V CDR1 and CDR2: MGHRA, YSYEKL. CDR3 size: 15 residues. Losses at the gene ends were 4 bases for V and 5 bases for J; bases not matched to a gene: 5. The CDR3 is CASSPLSGREDTQYF. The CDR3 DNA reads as TGCGCCAGCAGCCCACTTAGCGGGAGGGAAGATACGCAGTATTTT.

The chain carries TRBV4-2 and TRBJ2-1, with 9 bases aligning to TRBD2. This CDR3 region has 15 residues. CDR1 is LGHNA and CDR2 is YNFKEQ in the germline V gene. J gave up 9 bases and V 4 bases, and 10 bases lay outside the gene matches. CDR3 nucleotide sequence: TGTGCCAGCAGCCGGAAGGTAGCGGGAGATGTTGAGCAGTTCTTC. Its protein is CASSRKVAGDVEQFF.

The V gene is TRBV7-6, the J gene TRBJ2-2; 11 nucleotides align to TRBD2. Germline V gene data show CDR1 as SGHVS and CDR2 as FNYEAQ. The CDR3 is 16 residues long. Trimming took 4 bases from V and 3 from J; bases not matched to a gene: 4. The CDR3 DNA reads TGTGCCAGCAGCTCAATAGCGGGAGGGGACACCGGGGAGCTGTTTTTT. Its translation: CASSSIAGGDTGELFF.